This T cell receptor beta chain was found in a study of T cells after yellow fever vaccination. Each CDR3 protein is one row after TCRdb ran MiXCR on the 5' RACE reads. The data hold approximately 240,000 distinct CDR3 sequences, with approximately 3.6% observed a single time. This clonotype was recorded at least ten times. Germline V gene data show CDR1 as LNHNV and CDR2 as YYDKDF (reference sequence). The CDR3 covers 17 residues. The V segment lost 0 bases and the J segment 1 base; nucleotides outside the gene matches: 4. This TCR derives from a man younger than 35 who received the YFV17D yellow fever vaccine. The rearrangement joins TRBV15 to TRBJ2-2; 8 bases match TRBD1. This material consisted of PBMCs, taken 15 days after the yellow fever booster vaccination. CDR3 loop: CATSRDRGTGNTGELFF. DNA of the CDR3: TGTGCCACCAGCAGAGATCGGGGGACAGGGAACACCGGGGAGCTGTTTTTT.